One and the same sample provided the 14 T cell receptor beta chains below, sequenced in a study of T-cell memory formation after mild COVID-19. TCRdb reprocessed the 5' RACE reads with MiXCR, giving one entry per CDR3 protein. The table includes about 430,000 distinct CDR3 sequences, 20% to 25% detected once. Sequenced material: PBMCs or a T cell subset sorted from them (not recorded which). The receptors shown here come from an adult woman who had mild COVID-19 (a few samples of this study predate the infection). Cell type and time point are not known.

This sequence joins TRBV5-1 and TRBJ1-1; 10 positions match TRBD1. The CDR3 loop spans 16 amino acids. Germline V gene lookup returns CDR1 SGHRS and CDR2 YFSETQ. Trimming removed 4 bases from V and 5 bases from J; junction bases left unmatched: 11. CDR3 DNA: TGCGCCAGCAGCAAAAGACAGGGGGCGCGGGAAACTGAAGCTTTCTTT. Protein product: CASSKRQGARETEAFF.

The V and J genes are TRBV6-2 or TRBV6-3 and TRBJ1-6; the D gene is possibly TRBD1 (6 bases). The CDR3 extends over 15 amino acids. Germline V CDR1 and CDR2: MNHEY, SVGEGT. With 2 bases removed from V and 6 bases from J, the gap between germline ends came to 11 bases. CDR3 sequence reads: CASSYVQGSNSPLHF. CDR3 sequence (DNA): TGTGCCAGCAGTTACGTCCAGGGGAGTAATTCACCCCTCCACTTT.

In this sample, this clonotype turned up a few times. The CDR3: CASSKTTGTGEAFF. CDR3 DNA: TGTGCCAGCTCAAAGACGACCGGGACAGGTGAAGCTTTCTTT. This chain connects TRBV18 to TRBJ1-1, with 8 bases that match TRBD1. The CDR3 totals 14 residues. Germline V gene lookup returns CDR1 KGHSH and CDR2 LQKENI. With 5 bases clipped from V and 7 bases from J, the junction kept 9 bases outside the gene matches.

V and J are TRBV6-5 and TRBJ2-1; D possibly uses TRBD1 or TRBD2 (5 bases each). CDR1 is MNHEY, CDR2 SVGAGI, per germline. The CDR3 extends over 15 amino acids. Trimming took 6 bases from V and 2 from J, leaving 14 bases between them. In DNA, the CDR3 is TGTGCCAGCAGCGGGACGGGTTGGACCTACAATGAGCAGTTCTTC. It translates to CASSGTGWTYNEQFF.

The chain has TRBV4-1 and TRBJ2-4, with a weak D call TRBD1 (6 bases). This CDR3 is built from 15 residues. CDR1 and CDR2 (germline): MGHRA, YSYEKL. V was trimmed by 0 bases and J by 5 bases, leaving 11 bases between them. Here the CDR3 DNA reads TGCGCCAGCAGCCAAGAGCCGGGACAAGAAAACATTCAGTACTTC. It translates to CASSQEPGQENIQYF.

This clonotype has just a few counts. In DNA, the CDR3 is TGTGCCAGCAGCCGACCGGGCGCCTACAATGAGCAGTTCTTC. Amino acid sequence: CASSRPGAYNEQFF. The chain has TRBV6-2 or TRBV6-3 and TRBJ2-1; D uncertain. Germline CDR1 and CDR2: MNHEY and SVGEGT. V lost 6 bases and J 2 bases, leaving 11 bases between the germline ends. CDR3 size: 14 residues.

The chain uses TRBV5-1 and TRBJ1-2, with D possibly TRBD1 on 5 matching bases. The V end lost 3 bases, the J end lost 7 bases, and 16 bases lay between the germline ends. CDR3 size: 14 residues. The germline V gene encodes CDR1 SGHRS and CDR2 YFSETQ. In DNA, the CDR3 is TGCGCCAGCAGCTCGACCGGGACTCTCCTTGGCTACACCTTC. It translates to CASSSTGTLLGYTF.

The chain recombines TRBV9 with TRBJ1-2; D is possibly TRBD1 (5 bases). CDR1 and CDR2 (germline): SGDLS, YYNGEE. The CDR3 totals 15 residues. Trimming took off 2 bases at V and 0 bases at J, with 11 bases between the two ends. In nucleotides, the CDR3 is TGTGCCAGCAGCGTTGATCCCAGGGCTAACTATGGCTACACCTTC. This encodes CASSVDPRANYGYTF.

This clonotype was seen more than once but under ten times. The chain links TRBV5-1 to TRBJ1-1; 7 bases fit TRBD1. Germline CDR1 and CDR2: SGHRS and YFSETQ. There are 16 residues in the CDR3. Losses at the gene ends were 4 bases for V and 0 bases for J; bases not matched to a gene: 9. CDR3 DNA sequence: TGCGCCAGCAGCCCGGGACAGTGGGTTCTGAACACTGAAGCTTTCTTT. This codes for CASSPGQWVLNTEAFF.

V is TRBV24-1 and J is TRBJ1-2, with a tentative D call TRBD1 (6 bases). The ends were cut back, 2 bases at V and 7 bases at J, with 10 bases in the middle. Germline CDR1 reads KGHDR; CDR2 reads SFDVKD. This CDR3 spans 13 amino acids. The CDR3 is CATSDSTGSGYTF. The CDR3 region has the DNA TGTGCCACCAGTGATTCCACAGGGTCTGGCTACACCTTC.

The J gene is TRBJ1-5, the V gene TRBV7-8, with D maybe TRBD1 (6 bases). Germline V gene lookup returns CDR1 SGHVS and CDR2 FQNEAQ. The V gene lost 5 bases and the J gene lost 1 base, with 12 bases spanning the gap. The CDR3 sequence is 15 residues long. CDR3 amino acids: CASSVRGDSNQPQHF. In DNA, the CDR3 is TGTGCCAGCAGCGTTAGGGGGGACAGCAATCAGCCCCAGCATTTT. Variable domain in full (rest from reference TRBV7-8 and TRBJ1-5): GAGVSQSPRYKVAKRGQDVALRCDPISGHVSLFWYQQALGQGPEFLTYFQNEAQLDKSGLPSDRFFAERPEGSVSTLKIQRTQQEDSAVYLCASSVRGDSNQPQHFGDGTRLSIL.

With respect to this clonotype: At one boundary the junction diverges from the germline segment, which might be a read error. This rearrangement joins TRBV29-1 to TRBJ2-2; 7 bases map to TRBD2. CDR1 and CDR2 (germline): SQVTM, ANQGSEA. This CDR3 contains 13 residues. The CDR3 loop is CSVYGGNTGDLFF. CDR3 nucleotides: TGCAGCGTCTACGGGGGGAACACCGGGGATCTGTTTTTT.

The CDR3 DNA follows: TGTGCCAGCAGTGACAGCGCGAACACCGGGGAGCTGTTTTTT. It translates to CASSDSANTGELFF. This chain connects TRBV6-5 to TRBJ2-2; weak D call: TRBD1 (5 bases). Germline V gives CDR1 MNHEY, CDR2 SVGAGI. V dropped 5 bases and J dropped 0 bases, with 7 bases sitting between them. This CDR3 contains 14 residues.

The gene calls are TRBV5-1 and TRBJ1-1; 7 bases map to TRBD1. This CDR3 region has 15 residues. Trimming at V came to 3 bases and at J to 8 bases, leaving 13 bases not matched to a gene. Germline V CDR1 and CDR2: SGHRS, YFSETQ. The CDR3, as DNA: TGCGCCAGCAGCTGGGGGGACAGTCGCCCGCAGGAAGCTTTCTTT. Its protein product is CASSWGDSRPQEAFF.